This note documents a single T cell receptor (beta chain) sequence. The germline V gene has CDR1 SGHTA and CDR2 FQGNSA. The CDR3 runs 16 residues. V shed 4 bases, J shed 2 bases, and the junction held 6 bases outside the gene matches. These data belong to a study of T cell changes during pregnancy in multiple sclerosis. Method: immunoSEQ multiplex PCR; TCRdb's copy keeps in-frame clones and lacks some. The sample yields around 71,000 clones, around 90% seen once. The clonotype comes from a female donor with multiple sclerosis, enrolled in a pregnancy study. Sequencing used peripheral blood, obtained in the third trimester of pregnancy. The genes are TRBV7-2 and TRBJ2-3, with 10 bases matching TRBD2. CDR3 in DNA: TGTGCCAGCAGCTCGTCGCTAGCGGGAGTCACAGATACGCAGTATTTT. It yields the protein CASSSSLAGVTDTQYF.